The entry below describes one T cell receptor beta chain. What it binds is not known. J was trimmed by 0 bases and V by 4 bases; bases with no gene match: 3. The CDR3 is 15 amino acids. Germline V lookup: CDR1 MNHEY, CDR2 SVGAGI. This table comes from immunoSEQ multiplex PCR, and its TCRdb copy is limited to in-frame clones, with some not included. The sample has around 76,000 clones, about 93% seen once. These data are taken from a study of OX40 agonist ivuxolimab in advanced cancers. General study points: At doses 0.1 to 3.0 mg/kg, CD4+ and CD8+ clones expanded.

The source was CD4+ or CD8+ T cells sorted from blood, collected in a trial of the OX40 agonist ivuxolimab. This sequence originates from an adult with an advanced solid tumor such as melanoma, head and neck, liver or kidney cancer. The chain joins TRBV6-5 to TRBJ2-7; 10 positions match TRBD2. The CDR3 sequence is CASSFSGGHSYEQYF. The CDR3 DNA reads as TGTGCCAGCAGTTTTAGCGGGGGGCACTCCTACGAGCAGTACTTC.